This T cell receptor beta chain was sequenced for a study of blood T cell repertoires in COVID-19. The V gene's germline CDR1 is MDHEN and CDR2 SYDVKM. This CDR3 spans 15 amino acids. The ends were cut back, 5 bases at V and 1 base at J, with 14 bases in the middle. In the original processing: For nucleated cells, counts were estimated from reference gene primer amplification. Data came from immunoSEQ multiplex PCR; TCRdb stores just in-frame clones and leaves some out. V and J calls and clone size are those listed in that table; D and trimming were worked out from the DNA. The sample shows under 250,000 clones, over 70% of them seen only once.

Input material: peripheral blood. The receptor was derived from a woman aged 80 or over with acute or convalescent COVID-19. The V call is TRBV28, the J call TRBJ1-1; D perhaps matches TRBD1 (6 bases). The CDR3 protein is CASSTRGGGNTEAFF. The CDR3 DNA sequence: TGTGCCAGCAGTACCCGGGGAGGGGGGAACACTGAAGCTTTCTTT.